The 24 T cell receptor beta chains given below trace back to one sample, sequenced in a study of OX40 agonist ivuxolimab in advanced cancers. Method: immunoSEQ multiplex PCR; TCRdb's copy keeps in-frame clones and lacks some. The profile covers some 79,000 clones, with roughly 92% appearing a single time and about 0.42% taken by the ten largest. The source material was CD4+ or CD8+ T cells sorted from blood, sampled in a trial of the OX40 agonist ivuxolimab. The receptors were sampled from an adult with an advanced solid tumor such as melanoma, head and neck, liver or kidney cancer.

The CDR3 region has the DNA TGTGCCAGCAGCTTAGGGCTAGCGGGAGGCGGGGAGACCCAGTACTTC. Protein sequence: CASSLGLAGGGETQYF. The chain is built from TRBV7-2 and TRBJ2-5, with 11 nucleotides matching TRBD2. Trimming at V came to 1 base and at J to 5 bases, leaving 6 bases not matched to a gene. This CDR3 is built from 16 residues. The V gene's germline CDR1 is SGHTA and CDR2 FQGNSA.

The V and J genes are TRBV6-1 and TRBJ2-7; D gene unclear. Between the trimmed V and J ends, which lost 6 bases and 0 bases, there was a span of 12 bases. This CDR3 region has 14 residues. CDR1 and CDR2 from the germline V gene are MNHNS and SASEGT. CDR3: CASRPRPDSYEQYF. DNA of the CDR3: TGTGCCAGCAGACCGAGACCGGACTCCTACGAGCAGTACTTC.

V gene TRBV9 combines with J gene TRBJ1-4, with D maybe TRBD1 (5 bases). The CDR3 consists of 15 residues. V lost 3 bases and J lost 8, with 17 bases in between. Germline lookup yields CDR1 SGDLS and CDR2 YYNGEE. CDR3 protein: CASSDQTGGGEKLFF. The CDR3 bases are TGTGCCAGCAGCGATCAAACAGGTGGGGGAGAAAAACTGTTTTTT.

The table lists this clone with a count of one. The V and J genes are TRBV4-1 and TRBJ2-1; D is uncertain. The CDR3 is 16 residues long. Deletions cut 3 bases from V and 0 bases from J, with 12 bases between. In germline, CDR1 is MGHRA, CDR2 YSYEKL. The CDR3 coding sequence is TGCGCCAGCAGCCATCCCGACTCTAGCTCCTACAATGAGCAGTTCTTC. Protein: CASSHPDSSSYNEQFF.

This chain uses TRBV5-6 with TRBJ2-4, with 7 nucleotides matching TRBD2. Per the germline V gene, CDR1 is SGHDT and CDR2 is YYEEEE. The CDR3 extends over 17 amino acids. With V trimmed by 0 bases and J by 2 bases, 8 bases remained unmatched. For the CDR3, the DNA is TGTGCCAGCAGCTTGGCTGTGACTAGCAGATCCAAAAACATTCAGTACTTC. Translated: CASSLAVTSRSKNIQYF.

The chain joins TRBV6-6 to TRBJ1-1, with a weak D call TRBD1 (6 bases). V was pared by 0 bases and J by 10 bases, with 18 bases between. Germline CDR1 reads MNHNY; CDR2 reads SVGAGI (reference sequence). This CDR3 is built from 15 residues. The CDR3 loop is CASSYSGKQGYGAFF. In DNA, the CDR3 is TGTGCCAGCAGTTACTCGGGGAAACAGGGATACGGAGCTTTCTTT.

The V gene is TRBV19, the J gene TRBJ2-1, with 9 positions matching TRBD2. With 3 bases clipped from V and 8 bases from J, the junction kept 8 bases outside the gene matches. The germline V gene has CDR1 LNHDA and CDR2 SQIVND (reference sequence). This CDR3 has 15 amino acids. Written as DNA, the CDR3 is TGTGCCAGTAGTATTTCGGCGGGGGGGGAGCATGAGCAGTTCTTC. This encodes CASSISAGGEHEQFF.

In its sample, this clone was seen once. The chain uses TRBV5-8 and TRBJ2-5; 14 bases align to TRBD2. V dropped 3 bases and J dropped 3; count of bases not matched to a gene: 7. Germline assignment: CDR1 SGHTS and CDR2 YDEGEE. The CDR3 has 17 residues. The CDR3 reads CASSSSGTSGGKETQYF. The CDR3 bases are TGTGCCAGCAGCTCATCCGGGACTAGCGGGGGCAAAGAGACCCAGTACTTC. Full variable domain (remainder filled in from reference TRBV5-8 and TRBJ2-5): EAGVTQSPTHLIKTRGQQATLRCSPISGHTSVYWYQQALGLGLQFLLWYDEGEERNRGNFPPRFSGRQFPNYSSELNVNALELEDSALYLCASSSSGTSGGKETQYFGPGTRLLVL.

This clone was counted a few times. This chain joins TRBV5-6 and TRBJ1-1; D ambiguous. This CDR3 is built from 14 residues. The V and J ends lost 0 bases and 1 base respectively, with 7 bases between them. The germline CDR1 and CDR2 sequences are SGHDT and YYEEEE. Here the CDR3 reads CASSLGLGNTEAFF. The CDR3 DNA follows: TGTGCCAGCAGCTTGGGGCTCGGGAACACTGAAGCTTTCTTT.

The gene calls are TRBV7-9 and TRBJ2-2; 9 bases are a match to TRBD1. The trim removed 5 bases at V and 0 bases at J, leaving 10 bases unmatched. This CDR3 is 18 amino acids long. Germline V gene lookup returns CDR1 SEHNR and CDR2 FQNEAQ (reference sequence). The CDR3 nucleotides read TGTGCCAGCAGCCCTCGAGGGACAGGGTATTCGAACACCGGGGAGCTGTTTTTT. Translating it yields CASSPRGTGYSNTGELFF.

The J gene is TRBJ2-1, the V gene TRBV7-9; D call uncertain. Germline-derived CDR1 and CDR2 are SEHNR and FQNEAQ (reference sequence). V was clipped by 1 base and J by 7 bases, with 14 bases between them. The length of the CDR3 is 15 residues. CDR3 in DNA: TGTGCCAGCAGCTTAGGAGGAAGCGATTTAAATGAGCAGTTCTTC. Its protein is CASSLGGSDLNEQFF.

This chain joins TRBV20-1 and TRBJ2-1; D unclear. In germline, CDR1 is DFQATT, CDR2 SNEGSKA (reference sequence). This CDR3 is built from 11 residues. The V end lost 6 bases, the J end lost 8 bases, and 11 bases lay between the germline ends. CDR3 sequence reads: CSARVVDEQFF. CDR3 sequence (DNA): TGCAGTGCACGTGTGGTCGATGAGCAGTTCTTC.

The chain links TRBV10-3 to TRBJ1-1, with 12 bases that match TRBD1. Germline V lookup: CDR1 ENHRY, CDR2 SYGVKD. The CDR3 extends over 19 amino acids. With 5 bases clipped from V and 0 bases from J, the junction kept 13 bases outside the gene matches. The CDR3 loop reads CAISLLGTGGSGMNTEAFF. CDR3 nucleotides: TGTGCCATCAGTCTCTTAGGGACAGGGGGCTCGGGAATGAACACTGAAGCTTTCTTT.

The genes are TRBV19 and TRBJ1-2, with D tentatively TRBD1 (6 bases). The V end lost 3 bases, the J end lost 4 bases, and 12 bases lay between the germline ends. CDR1 and CDR2 (germline): LNHDA, SQIVND (reference sequence). The CDR3 sequence is 14 residues long. The CDR3 nucleotides read TGTGCCAGTAGTATGGGGGGCCAGCTCTATGGCTACACCTTC. This sequence encodes CASSMGGQLYGYTF.

This chain links TRBV7-9 with TRBJ2-3; 10 bases match TRBD2. V dropped 5 bases and J dropped 4; count of bases not matched to a gene: 3. There are 14 residues in the CDR3. Germline values: CDR1 SEHNR, CDR2 FQNEAQ (reference sequence). The CDR3: CASSITSGADTQYF. CDR3 bases: TGTGCCAGCAGCATCACTAGCGGGGCAGATACGCAGTATTTT.

The chain carries TRBV10-3 and TRBJ2-2, with D perhaps TRBD2 (6 bases). V lost 0 bases to trimming and J lost 0 bases, with 11 bases between them. The CDR3 is made up of 17 amino acids. Germline V CDR1 and CDR2: ENHRY, SYGVKD. CDR3 region: CAISESKGGANTGELFF. CDR3 coding DNA: TGTGCCATCAGTGAGTCGAAAGGCGGGGCGAACACCGGGGAGCTGTTTTTT.

The rearrangement joins TRBV7-2 to TRBJ1-2; weak D call: TRBD1 (5 bases). The CDR3 runs 12 residues. The V end was cut by 5 bases, the J end by 7 bases, with 11 bases between. The germline gives CDR1 SGHTA, CDR2 FQGNSA. The CDR3, as DNA: TGTGCCAGCAGCCAGCGCAGGGCTGGCTACACCTTC. This encodes CASSQRRAGYTF. Full variable domain (missing parts from reference TRBV7-2 and TRBJ1-2): GAGVSQSPSNKVTEKGKDVELRCDPISGHTALYWYRQSLGQGLEFLIYFQGNSAPDKSGLPSDRFSAERTGGSVSTLTIQRTQQEDSAVYLCASSQRRAGYTFGSGTRLTVV.

Note on this clone: This CDR3 is missing its conserved last phenylalanine or tryptophan, likely due to a read error. J is TRBJ1-3 and V is TRBV7-6; no clear D. This CDR3 has 14 residues. Per germline, CDR1 SGHVS and CDR2 FNYEAQ. V lost 5 bases, J lost 0 bases, and 8 bases lay in between. CDR3 DNA: TGTGCCAGCAGCCGAGTAAGCTCTGGAAACACCATATATTCT. Encoded protein: CASSRVSSGNTIYS.

This sequence joins TRBV28 and TRBJ1-2; TRBD1 is a possible D gene (5 bases). The germline CDR1 and CDR2 sequences are MDHEN and SYDVKM. The CDR3 consists of 14 residues. V was clipped by 7 bases and J by 4 bases, with 16 bases between them. The CDR3 nucleotides read TGTGCCAGCAAGGTGTCAGGGTCGGCCTATGGCTACACCTTC. This sequence encodes CASKVSGSAYGYTF.

The gene calls are TRBV30 and TRBJ2-7; no reliable D call. Trimming removed 0 bases from V and 3 bases from J, with 12 bases in between. The CDR3 is 14 amino acids. Germline loops: CDR1 GTSNPN, CDR2 SVGIG (reference sequence). CDR3 loop: CAWSVYPKNYEQYF. The CDR3 coding sequence is TGTGCCTGGAGTGTATACCCTAAGAACTACGAGCAGTACTTC.

V is TRBV6-5 and J is TRBJ1-4; a weak D match, TRBD1 (5 bases). V dropped 7 bases and J dropped 7 bases, with 13 bases sitting between them. Germline CDR1 is MNHEY and CDR2 is SVGAGI. This CDR3 spans 13 amino acids. The CDR3 region is CASTGQGGEKLFF. In DNA form, the CDR3 reads TGTGCCAGCACTGGCCAGGGCGGTGAAAAACTGTTTTTT.

In its sample, this clone was seen once. The chain combines TRBV7-8 with TRBJ2-1; 8 bases are shared with TRBD2. This CDR3 has 18 residues. Trimming at V came to 5 bases and at J to 7 bases, leaving 19 bases not matched to a gene. Germline values: CDR1 SGHVS, CDR2 FQNEAQ. CDR3 sequence: CASSPYRVGGRTKNEQFF. CDR3 in DNA: TGTGCCAGCAGCCCCTACCGGGTAGGCGGGAGGACAAAAAATGAGCAGTTCTTC.

V is TRBV21-1 and J is TRBJ2-1; the D segment call TRBD2 is taken from the table without a DNA check. TRBV21-1 is a pseudogene segment. The CDR3 runs 17 residues. The CDR3 nucleotides read TGTGCCAGCAGCAAACACGCTAGCGGGAGGGCCACGAATGAGCAGTTCTTC. Amino acid sequence: CASSKHASGRATNEQFF.

This clone was picked up one time. The chain is built from TRBV18 and TRBJ2-2; a weak D match, TRBD1 (5 bases). Germline CDR1 and CDR2: KGHSH and LQKENI. This CDR3 is built from 15 residues. The CDR3 sequence is CASSGTTANTGELFF. The CDR3 DNA reads as TGTGCGAGTTCGGGTACGACAGCAAACACCGGGGAGCTGTTTTTT.